A single sample gave rise to the 9 T cell receptor beta chains below, sequenced in a study of CD8+CD57+ T cells in acquired aplastic anemia. Genomic DNA templated the TCR beta VDJ and CDR3 profiling. TCRdb recomputed calls from the reads with MiXCR, one row per CDR3 protein. The table lists roughly 61,000 distinct CDR3 sequences, under 55% of them singletons. Sequences were obtained from sorted CD4+, CD8+, or CD8+CD57+ T cells (not recorded which) from PBMCs. Source of these receptors: a human donor in good health, serving as a control.

The chain uses TRBV29-1 and TRBJ1-2; weak D call: TRBD1 (5 bases). Germline V gene sequence: CDR1 SQVTM, CDR2 ANQGSEA. There are 13 residues in the CDR3. The V and J ends lost 0 bases and 7 bases respectively, with 12 bases between them. The CDR3 nucleotides are TGCAGCGTTGAAGATCTGGCAGGGACTGGCTACACCTTC. This codes for CSVEDLAGTGYTF.

This clonotype was counted many times. The chain employs TRBV3-1 and TRBJ2-7, with D tentatively TRBD2 (5 bases). The CDR3 contains 15 residues. Per germline, CDR1 LGHDT and CDR2 YNNKEL (reference sequence). V gave up 4 bases and J gave up 3 bases, with 16 bases separating them. The CDR3 here is CASSPAWRVDYEQYF. For the CDR3, the DNA is TGTGCCAGCAGCCCGGCGTGGCGGGTGGACTACGAGCAGTACTTC.

This clonotype was detected once. The rearrangement links TRBV5-1 to TRBJ2-7, with D perhaps assigned TRBD1 or TRBD2 (6 bases each). The V gene lost 2 bases and the J gene lost 2 bases, with 14 bases spanning the gap. This CDR3 spans 15 amino acids. From germline, CDR1 is SGHRS and CDR2 YFSETQ. The CDR3 DNA reads TGCGCCAGCAGCTTTAACCCCGGGGGCGCCTACGAGCAGTACTTC. Protein: CASSFNPGGAYEQYF.

This clonotype was observed many times. V gene TRBV24-1 combines with J gene TRBJ2-3; TRBD2 aligns across 11 bases. The V gene's germline CDR1 is KGHDR and CDR2 SFDVKD. CDR3 length equals 19 residues. Germline trimming cut 3 bases from V and 8 bases from J; bases unmatched to any gene: 18. This CDR3 is CATSDQTTSGLAVKGTQYF. The CDR3, as DNA: TGTGCCACCAGTGATCAAACTACATCGGGACTAGCGGTTAAAGGTACGCAGTATTTT.

V gene TRBV15 combines with J gene TRBJ1-2; D gene unclear. The V gene lost 3 bases and the J gene lost 4 bases, with 15 bases spanning the gap. Germline loops: CDR1 LNHNV, CDR2 YYDKDF (reference sequence). The CDR3 is made up of 15 amino acids. CDR3 residues: CATSSDGLPFYGYTF. For the CDR3, the DNA is TGTGCCACCAGCAGTGACGGACTGCCCTTCTATGGCTACACCTTC.

The rearrangement uses TRBV24-1 and TRBJ2-1, with D maybe TRBD2 (6 bases). The CDR3 sequence is 13 residues long. Trimming shortened V by 5 bases and J by 7 bases, and 11 bases separated the two germline ends. Germline V gene data show CDR1 as KGHDR and CDR2 as SFDVKD. The CDR3 sequence is CATSAGTRNEQFF. CDR3 bases: TGTGCCACCAGTGCTGGGACTCGGAATGAGCAGTTCTTC.

The chain links TRBV7-9 to TRBJ1-1; weak D call: TRBD1 (5 bases). The CDR3 is 13 amino acids. CDR1 is SEHNR, CDR2 FQNEAQ, per germline (reference sequence). Trimming took 6 bases from V and 3 from J, leaving 11 bases between them. The CDR3 is CASRRGGDTEAFF. The CDR3 coding sequence is TGTGCCAGCAGACGGGGCGGCGACACTGAAGCTTTCTTT.

The rearrangement uses TRBV5-1 and TRBJ2-1, with 7 bases identical to TRBD2. Germline CDR1 reads SGHRS; CDR2 reads YFSETQ. The V gene end was trimmed by 4 bases and the J gene end by 10 bases; junction bases not matched to a gene: 8. This CDR3 has 13 residues. The CDR3 is CASSLLLAEEQFF. In DNA, the CDR3 is TGCGCCAGCAGCCTCCTGCTAGCGGAGGAGCAGTTCTTC.

This clonotype was seen ten or more times. The rearrangement uses TRBV7-9 and TRBJ2-1; D perhaps matches TRBD2 (6 bases). In germline, CDR1 is SEHNR, CDR2 FQNEAQ (reference sequence). The CDR3 extends over 13 amino acids. V dropped 3 bases and J dropped 6 bases, with 9 bases sitting between them. The CDR3 DNA follows: TGTGCCAGCAGCTTTGGGAGGCCCAATGAGCAGTTCTTC. Translation gives CASSFGRPNEQFF.